This T cell receptor beta chain was observed in a study of beta chain features in type 1 diabetes. Whole-study findings and limits: Cells with high TCR expression could be over-represented by cDNA sequencing. The study found that naive, central memory and Treg TCRB repertoires appeared more similar in patients than in healthy donors. Among patients with Type 1 diabetes, TCRB CDR3s were moderately but significantly shorter in every one of the four CD4+ subsets. Among type 1 diabetes patients, VDJ junctions had fewer insertions and more deletions. Any HLA type influence on TCRB rearrangement was left unresolved here.

The authors reverse transcribed all of the isolated RNA, so sequencing captured expressed TCRB transcripts. The table came from immunoSEQ multiplex PCR; TCRdb's copy has only in-frame clones and leaves some out. The table includes about 150,000 clones, about an eighth detected once. This clone was found many times. Its antigen is as yet unknown. What was sequenced was central memory CD4+ T cells from blood. The sequence derives from a man between 18 and 35 years old with type 1 diabetes.

Here the CDR3 DNA reads TGTGCCTGGAGTGTACAAAGCGGGGGGGCCGGTGTGCAGTATTTT. Protein product: CAWSVQSGGAGVQYF. This chain joins TRBV30 and TRBJ2-3; 10 nucleotides match TRBD2. Germline-derived CDR1 and CDR2 are GTSNPN and SVGIG (reference sequence). After removal of 0 bases from V and 11 bases from J, the junction contained 11 bases not matched to a gene. The CDR3 spans 15 residues.